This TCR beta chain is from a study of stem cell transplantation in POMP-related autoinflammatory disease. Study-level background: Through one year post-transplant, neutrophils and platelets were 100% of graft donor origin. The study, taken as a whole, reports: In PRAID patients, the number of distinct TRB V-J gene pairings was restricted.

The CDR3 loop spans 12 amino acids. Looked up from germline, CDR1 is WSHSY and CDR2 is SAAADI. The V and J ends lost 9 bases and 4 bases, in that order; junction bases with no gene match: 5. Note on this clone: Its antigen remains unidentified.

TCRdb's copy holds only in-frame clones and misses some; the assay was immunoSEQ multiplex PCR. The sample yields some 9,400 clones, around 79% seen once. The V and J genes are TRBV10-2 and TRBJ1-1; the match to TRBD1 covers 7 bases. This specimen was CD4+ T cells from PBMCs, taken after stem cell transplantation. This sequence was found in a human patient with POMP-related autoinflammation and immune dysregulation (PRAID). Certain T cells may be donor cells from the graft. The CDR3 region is CASRGLGTEAFF. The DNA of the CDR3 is TGCGCCAGTAGGGGGCTCGGCACTGAAGCTTTCTTT.